This T cell receptor (beta chain) was sequenced in a study of cytomegalovirus exposure and HLA in healthy donors. The overall study: Previous work identified 95 million to 140 million unique TCR beta sequences from roughly 180 million T cells. Counted in an early data release were 75 million to 85 million unique TCRs from HLA-typed donors. General observations from the study: Highly shared sequence variants in one cluster were likely a sequencing artifact.

The germline V gene has CDR1 SGHRS and CDR2 YFSETQ. With 3 bases removed from V and 4 bases from J, the gap between germline ends came to 9 bases. The CDR3 has 13 residues. 60 Vbeta and 13 Jbeta primers were used in PCR. The authors' processing: A later analysis counted roughly 74 million unique TCR beta chains, some 11 million shared. The method was immunoSEQ multiplex PCR; TCRdb's version includes in-frame clones alone and lacks a portion of them. The V and J calls and clone size were taken over from that table, and D and trimming were inferred from the DNA. The sample yields fewer than 100,000 clones, about 78% seen once. Comment on this clone: Its matching antigen is unknown.

Sequencing was carried out using PBMCs. The rearrangement links TRBV5-1 to TRBJ2-3; possibly TRBD2 for D (5 bases). This receptor was taken from a man aged 40-55 years in good health and CMV-seronegative. The CDR3 region is CASSWRTADTQYF. The CDR3 bases are TGCGCCAGCAGCTGGAGGACGGCAGATACGCAGTATTTT.